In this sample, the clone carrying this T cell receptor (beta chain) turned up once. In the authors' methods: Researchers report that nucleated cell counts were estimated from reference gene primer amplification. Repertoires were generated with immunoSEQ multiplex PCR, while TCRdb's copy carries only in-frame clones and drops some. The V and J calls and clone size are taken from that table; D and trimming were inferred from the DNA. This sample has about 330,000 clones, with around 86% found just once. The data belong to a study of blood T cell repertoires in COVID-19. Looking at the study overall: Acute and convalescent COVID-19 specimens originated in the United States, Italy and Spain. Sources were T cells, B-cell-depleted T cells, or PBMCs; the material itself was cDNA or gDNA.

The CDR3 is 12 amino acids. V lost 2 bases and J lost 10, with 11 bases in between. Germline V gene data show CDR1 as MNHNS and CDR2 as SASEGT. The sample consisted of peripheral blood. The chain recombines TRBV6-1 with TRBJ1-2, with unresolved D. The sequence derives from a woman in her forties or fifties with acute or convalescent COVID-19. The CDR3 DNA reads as TGTGCCAGCAGTGAATCAAGAGTCGACTACACCTTC. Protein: CASSESRVDYTF.